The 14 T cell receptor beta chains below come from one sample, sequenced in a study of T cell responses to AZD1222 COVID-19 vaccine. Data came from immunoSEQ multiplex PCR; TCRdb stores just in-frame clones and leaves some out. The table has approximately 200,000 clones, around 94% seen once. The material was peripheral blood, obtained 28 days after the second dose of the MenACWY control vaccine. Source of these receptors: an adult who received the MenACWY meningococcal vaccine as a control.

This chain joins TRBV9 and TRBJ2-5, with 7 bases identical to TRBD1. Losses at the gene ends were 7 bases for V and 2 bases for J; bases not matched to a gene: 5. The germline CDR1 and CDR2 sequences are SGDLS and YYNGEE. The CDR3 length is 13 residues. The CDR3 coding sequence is TGTGCCAGCTCGACAGGGATGCAAGAGACCCAGTACTTC. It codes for CASSTGMQETQYF.

CDR3 sequence: CAWSEGAGDQPQHF. The CDR3 nucleotides are TGTGCCTGGAGTGAGGGGGCCGGGGATCAGCCCCAGCATTTT. The V and J genes are TRBV30 and TRBJ1-5; 7 bases map to TRBD1. From germline, CDR1 is GTSNPN and CDR2 SVGIG (reference sequence). With 1 base clipped from V and 5 bases from J, the junction kept 5 bases outside the gene matches. The CDR3 runs to 14 residues.

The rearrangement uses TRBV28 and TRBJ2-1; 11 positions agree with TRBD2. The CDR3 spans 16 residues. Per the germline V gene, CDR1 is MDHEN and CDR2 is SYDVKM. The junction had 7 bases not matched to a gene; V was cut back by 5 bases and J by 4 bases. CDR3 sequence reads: CASSPELAGAYNEQFF. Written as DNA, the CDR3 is TGTGCCAGCAGTCCAGAACTAGCGGGGGCGTACAATGAGCAGTTCTTC.

The CDR3 sequence: CASSPLPIEETQYF. CDR3 nucleotide sequence: TGTGCCAGCTCACCACTGCCGATAGAGGAGACCCAGTACTTC. This rearrangement joins TRBV18 to TRBJ2-5; the D is unclear. Germline CDR1 is KGHSH and CDR2 is LQKENI. The CDR3 has 14 residues. The V end lost 1 base, the J end lost 5 bases, and 11 bases lay between the germline ends.

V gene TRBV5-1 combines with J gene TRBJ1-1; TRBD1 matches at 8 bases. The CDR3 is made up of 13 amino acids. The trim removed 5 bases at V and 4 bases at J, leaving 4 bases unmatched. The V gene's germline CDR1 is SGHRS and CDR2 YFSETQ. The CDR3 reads CASRTGEGTEAFF. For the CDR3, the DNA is TGCGCCAGCAGGACAGGGGAGGGCACTGAAGCTTTCTTT.

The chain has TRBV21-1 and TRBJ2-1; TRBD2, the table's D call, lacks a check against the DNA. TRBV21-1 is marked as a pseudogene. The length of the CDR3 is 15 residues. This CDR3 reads CASSKETGGPNEQFF. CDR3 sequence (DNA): TGTGCCAGCAGCAAAGAAACGGGAGGGCCGAATGAGCAGTTCTTC.

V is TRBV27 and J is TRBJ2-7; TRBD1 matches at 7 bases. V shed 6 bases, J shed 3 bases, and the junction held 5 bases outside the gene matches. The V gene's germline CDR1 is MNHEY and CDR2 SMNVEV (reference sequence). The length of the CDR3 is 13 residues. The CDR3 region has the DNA TGTGCCAGCAGCCCGACAGGGTACTACGAGCAGTACTTC. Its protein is CASSPTGYYEQYF.

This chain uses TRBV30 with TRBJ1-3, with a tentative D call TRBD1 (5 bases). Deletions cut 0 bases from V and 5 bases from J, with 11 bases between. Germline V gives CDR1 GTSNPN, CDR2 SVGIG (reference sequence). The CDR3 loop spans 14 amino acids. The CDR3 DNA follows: TGTGCCTGGAGTGTCGGGGGAGGTCGAAACACCATATATTTT. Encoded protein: CAWSVGGGRNTIYF.

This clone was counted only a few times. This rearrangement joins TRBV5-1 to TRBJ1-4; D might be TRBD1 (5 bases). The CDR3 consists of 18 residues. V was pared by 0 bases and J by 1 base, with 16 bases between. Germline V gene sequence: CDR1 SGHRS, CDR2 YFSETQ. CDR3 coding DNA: TGCGCCAGCAGCTTGGATCCCCTCGACGACAGAACTAATGAAAAACTGTTTTTT. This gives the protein CASSLDPLDDRTNEKLFF.

Here the CDR3 DNA reads TGTGCCAGCAGGTTACAGGGGAAGAACACTGAAGCTTTCTTT. Translating it yields CASRLQGKNTEAFF. V and J are TRBV6-5 and TRBJ1-1; TRBD1 matches 7 bases. With V trimmed by 6 bases and J by 1 base, 5 bases remained unmatched. Germline values: CDR1 MNHEY, CDR2 SVGAGI. This CDR3 has 14 residues.

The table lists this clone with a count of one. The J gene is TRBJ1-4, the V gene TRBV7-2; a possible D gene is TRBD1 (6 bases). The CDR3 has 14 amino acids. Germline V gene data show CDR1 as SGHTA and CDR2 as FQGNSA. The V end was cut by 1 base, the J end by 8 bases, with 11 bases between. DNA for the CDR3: TGTGCCAGCAGCTTAGTCAGTGGGGGCGAAAAACTGTTTTTT. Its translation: CASSLVSGGEKLFF.

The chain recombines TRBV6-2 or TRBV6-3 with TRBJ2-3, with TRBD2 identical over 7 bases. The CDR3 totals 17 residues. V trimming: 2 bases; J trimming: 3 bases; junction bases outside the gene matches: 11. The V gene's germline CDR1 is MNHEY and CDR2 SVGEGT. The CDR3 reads CASSYRPGGGGTDTQYF. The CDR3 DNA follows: TGTGCCAGCAGTTACCGGCCTGGGGGGGGAGGAACAGATACGCAGTATTTT.

Written as DNA, the CDR3 is TGTGCCTGGAGTCCGACGACTACGGGGGAGCCCCAGCATTTT. Translating it yields CAWSPTTTGEPQHF. The V call is TRBV30, the J call TRBJ1-5; possibly TRBD1 for D (5 bases). V was trimmed by 2 bases and J by 8 bases, leaving 16 bases between them. The CDR3 spans 14 residues. Germline CDR1 reads GTSNPN; CDR2 reads SVGIG (reference sequence).

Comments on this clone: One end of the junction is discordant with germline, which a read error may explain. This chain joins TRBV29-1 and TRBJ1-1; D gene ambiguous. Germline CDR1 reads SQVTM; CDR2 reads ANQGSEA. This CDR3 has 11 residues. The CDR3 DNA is TGCAGCGTTGTTCCGGCCGCTGAAGAGGTCTTT. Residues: CSVVPAAEEVF.